A selection of T cell receptor beta chains follows, all from one sample in a study of blood T cell repertoires in COVID-19. The data were produced by immunoSEQ multiplex PCR, yet TCRdb's version contains in-frame clones alone and is incomplete. Here the sample spans 150,000 to 200,000 clones, around four fifths being singletons. The specimen sequenced was peripheral blood. The receptor set was obtained from a woman of 80 years or more with active or convalescent COVID-19. The CDR3 runs from the conserved cysteine through the conserved F or W. The D gene is left open where the match is weak. A row's size may be missing; if present it is once, few, many or a size class.

clone_size d_call j_call v_call cdr3_aa cdr3_nt
NA NA TRBJ1-5 TRBV19 CASSRDIINQPQHF TGTGCCAGTAGCCGGGACATCATCAATCAGCCCCAGCATTTT
NA TRBD1 TRBJ1-4 TRBV2 CASSLTGGYEKLFF TGTGCCAGCAGCCTGACAGGGGGCTATGAAAAACTGTTTTTT
NA TRBD2 TRBJ2-3 TRBV5-1 CASSRGSGGASDTQYF TGCGCCAGCAGCCGGGGTAGCGGGGGGGCTTCAGATACGCAGTATTTT
NA NA TRBJ1-2 TRBV28 CASSLRQGPTTYGYTF TGTGCCAGCAGCCTGCGGCAGGGGCCAACCACCTATGGCTACACCTTC
NA TRBD1 TRBJ1-2 TRBV18 CASSYQGDYGYTF TGTGCCAGCTCATATCAGGGGGACTATGGCTACACCTTC
NA NA TRBJ1-3 TRBV7-9 CASSLDAVGNTIYF TGTGCCAGCAGCTTAGACGCGGTAGGAAACACCATATATTTT
NA NA TRBJ2-7 TRBV5-5 CASSLDGQIYYEQYF TGTGCCAGCAGCTTGGATGGGCAGATATACTACGAGCAGTACTTC
NA NA TRBJ1-2 TRBV6-8 CASRGGGWGTNYGYTF TGTGCCAGCAGGGGCGGGGGATGGGGGACTAACTATGGCTACACCTTC
NA NA TRBJ1-4 TRBV5-1 CASSLAPGVGEKLFF TGCGCCAGCAGCTTGGCCCCGGGAGTCGGTGAAAAACTGTTTTTT
NA NA TRBJ2-3 TRBV5-1 CASSLGLFSTDTQYF TGCGCCAGCAGCTTGGGACTTTTTAGCACAGATACGCAGTATTTT
once TRBD2 TRBJ2-3 TRBV6-5 CASSSAGGGWDTQYF TGTGCCAGCAGTTCCGCGGGAGGGGGTTGGGATACGCAGTATTTT
NA TRBD1 TRBJ1-3 TRBV7-8 CASSKQGAFGNTIYF TGTGCCAGCAGCAAACAGGGGGCGTTTGGAAACACCATATATTTT
NA TRBD2 TRBJ2-1 TRBV10-3 CAISESGTSSGNEQFF TGTGCCATCAGTGAGTCAGGGACTAGTTCGGGGAATGAGCAGTTCTTC
NA NA TRBJ1-2 TRBV18 CASSEIPGGFYGYTF TGTGCCAGCTCAGAGATTCCTGGGGGGTTCTATGGCTACACCTTC
NA NA TRBJ2-5 TRBV10-3 CAISTVFGGPRETQYF TGTGCCATCAGTACCGTTTTCGGGGGGCCGCGAGAGACCCAGTACTTC
NA TRBD1 TRBJ2-5 TRBV6-5 CASSRTGRETQYF TGTGCCAGCAGTCGGACAGGACGAGAGACCCAGTACTTC
NA TRBD1 TRBJ1-2 TRBV4-1 CASSDRVTYGYTF TGCGCCAGCAGCGACAGGGTTACCTATGGCTACACCTTC
NA NA TRBJ2-6 TRBV5-6 CASSIRGLGSGANVLTF TGTGCCAGCAGCATAAGGGGTTTAGGCTCTGGGGCCAACGTCCTGACTTTC
NA TRBD1 TRBJ1-1 TRBV10-2 CASCRTGGRTEAFF TGCGCCAGCTGCCGAACAGGGGGCAGGACTGAAGCTTTCTTT
NA NA TRBJ2-7 TRBV3-1/TRBV3-2 CASRSSGARHEQYF TGTGCCAGCAGGTCTTCAGGGGCCCGACACGAGCAGTACTTC
NA TRBD2 TRBJ2-3 TRBV11-2 CASSPRGWAGGSTDTQYF TGTGCCAGCAGCCCGCGGGGTTGGGCGGGGGGAAGCACAGATACGCAGTATTTT
NA NA TRBJ2-3 TRBV7-2 CASSLNFGGTDTQYF TGTGCCAGCAGCTTAAATTTTGGGGGGACAGATACGCAGTATTTT
NA NA TRBJ2-1 TRBV3-1/TRBV3-2 CASSQDAGAYNEQFF TGTGCCAGCAGCCAAGACGCGGGGGCGTACAATGAGCAGTTCTTC
NA NA TRBJ1-2 TRBV28 CASSTRNYGYTF TGTGCCAGCAGTACCAGAAACTATGGCTACACCTTC